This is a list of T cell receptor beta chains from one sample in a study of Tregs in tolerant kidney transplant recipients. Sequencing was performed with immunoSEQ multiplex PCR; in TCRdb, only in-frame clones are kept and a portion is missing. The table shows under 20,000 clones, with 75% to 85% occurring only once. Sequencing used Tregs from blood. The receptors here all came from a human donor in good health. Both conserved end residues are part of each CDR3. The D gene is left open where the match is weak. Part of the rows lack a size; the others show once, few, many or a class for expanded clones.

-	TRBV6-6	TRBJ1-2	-	TGTGCCAGCAGTTACTCTACAGGACGGCGGGTCTATGGCTACACCTTC	CASSYSTGRRVYGYTF
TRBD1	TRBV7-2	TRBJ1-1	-	TGTGCCAGCAGCTTATCCGGGACAGCACTCACTGAAGCTTTCTTT	CASSLSGTALTEAFF
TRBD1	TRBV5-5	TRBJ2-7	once	TGTGCCAGCAGCTTGGATCCAGGGGGCTTTTACGAGCAGTACTTC	CASSLDPGGFYEQYF
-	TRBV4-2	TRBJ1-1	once	TGTGCCAGCAGCCTCATGCCTAGTAACACTGAAGCTTTCTTT	CASSLMPSNTEAFF
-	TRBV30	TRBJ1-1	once	TGTGCCTGGAGTGTACAGGACAGAAGAAACACTGAAGCTTTCTTT	CAWSVQDRRNTEAFF
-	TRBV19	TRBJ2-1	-	TGTGCCAGTAGTATCGGAGGGATCCCCAATGAGCAGTTCTTC	CASSIGGIPNEQFF
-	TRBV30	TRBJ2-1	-	TGTGCCTGGGGACGGGGCAATGAGCAGTTCTTC	CAWGRGNEQFF
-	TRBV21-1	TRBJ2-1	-	TGTGCCAGCAGCCACTTGCCGCGGGGGAGCTCCTACAATGAGCAGTTCTTC	CASSHLPRGSSYNEQFF
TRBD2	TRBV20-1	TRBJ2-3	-	TGCAGTGCATCAAGCGGGGGGGCACAGTATTTT	CSASSGGAQYF
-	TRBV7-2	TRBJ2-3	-	TGTGCCAGCAGCTTAGTGGGCCCAGATACGCAGTATTTT	CASSLVGPDTQYF
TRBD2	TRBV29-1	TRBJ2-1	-	TGCAGCGTTGAGTCGTCTAGCGGGAGTTTTGGATACAATGAGCAGTTCTTC	CSVESSSGSFGYNEQFF
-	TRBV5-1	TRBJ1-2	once	TGCGCCAGCAGCTTGGGGCCTACAGGCTCCGGAAGCTTGTATGGCTACACCTTC	CASSLGPTGSGSLYGYTF
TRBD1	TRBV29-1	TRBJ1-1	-	TGCAGCGTCCAGCGGGACAGCATGGACACTGAAGCTTTCTTT	CSVQRDSMDTEAFF
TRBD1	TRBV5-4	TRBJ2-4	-	TGTGCCAGCAGCAAGGGACAGGGCAACGCCAAAAACATTCAGTACTTT	CASSKGQGNAKNIQYF
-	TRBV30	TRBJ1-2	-	TGTGCCTGGAGTTCTTTATTGATCTACACCTTC	CAWSSLLIYTF
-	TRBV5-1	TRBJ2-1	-	TGCGCCAGCAGCCTACTGGAGGGTCGAATGTACAATGAGCAGTTCTTC	CASSLLEGRMYNEQFF
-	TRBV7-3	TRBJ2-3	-	TGTGCCAGCAGCTTAGAGGGGAGGCTAGCGCGTACAGATACGCAGTATTTT	CASSLEGRLARTDTQYF
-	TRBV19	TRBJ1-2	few	TGTGCCAGCAGTAGAATTTCGGGGACCTTTGACTATGGCTACACCTTC	CASSRISGTFDYGYTF
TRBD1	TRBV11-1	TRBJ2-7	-	TGTGCCAGCTCACAAAACAGGGGCAACGAGCAGTACTTC	CASSQNRGNEQYF
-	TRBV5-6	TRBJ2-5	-	TGTGCCAGCAGCCATGCTCTAGCCACACTCCAAGAGACCCAGTACTTC	CASSHALATLQETQYF
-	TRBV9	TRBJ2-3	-	TGTGCCAGCAGCGTGAATCCAGACGTCCTTAGAGATACGCAGTATTTT	CASSVNPDVLRDTQYF
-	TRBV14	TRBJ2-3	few	TGTGCCAGCAGCGACTTTTATACGCAGTATTTT	CASSDFYTQYF
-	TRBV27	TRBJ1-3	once	TGTGCCAGCAGTTTCGGGCAGGGCGACACCATATATTTT	CASSFGQGDTIYF
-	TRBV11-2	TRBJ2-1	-	TGTGCCAGCAGTTATAATGTGGATGAGCAGTTCTTC	CASSYNVDEQFF
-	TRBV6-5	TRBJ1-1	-	TGTGCCAGCAGTTATTCTTTGCCGAACACTGAAGCTTTCTTT	CASSYSLPNTEAFF
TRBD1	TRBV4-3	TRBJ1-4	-	TGCGCCAGCAGCCCCCGGGCCCGGCGGGACAGCAAGCTTCAACTGGGAGGCGAAAAACTGTTTTTT	CASSPRARRDSKLQLGGEKLFF
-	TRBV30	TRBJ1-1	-	TGTGCCTGGATAGGGTTCATGAACACTGAAGCTTTCTTT	CAWIGFMNTEAFF
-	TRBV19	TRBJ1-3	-	TGTGCCAGTATAGGAGTGGGGACAAACACCATATATTTT	CASIGVGTNTIYF
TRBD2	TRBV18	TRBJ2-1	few	TGTGCCAGCTCACCTAGGACTAGCGCCGACAATGAGCAGTTCTTC	CASSPRTSADNEQFF